The clone carrying this TCR beta chain was seen at least ten times. Its antigen is still unknown. The CDR3 consists of 17 residues. Germline lookup yields CDR1 DFQATT and CDR2 SNEGSKA (reference sequence). Trimming removed 0 bases from V and 3 bases from J, with 21 bases in between. Uncontrolled infection, other autoimmune disease, pregnancy or lactation led to exclusion. Diagnosing involved the use of clinical symptoms, serum thyroxine and TRAb, thyroid ultrasound and orbital computed tomography. The sample comes from a study of T cells in Graves' hyperthyroidism and ophthalmopathy. Study results and caveats: Among clonotypes expanded in thyroid above 0.001, most were also found in blood. Onset of ophthalmopathy came a median roughly 6.9 months after the model predicted it.

TCR beta CDR3 regions were amplified from RNA transcripts. First-round RT-PCR with HTBI primers amplified the TCR CDR3 region. MiXCR, applied by TCRdb to the multiplex PCR reads, yields one record per CDR3 protein. The repertoire holds 450,000 to 650,000 distinct CDR3 sequences, with about 14% as singletons. The chain is built from TRBV20-1 and TRBJ2-7; D is possibly TRBD1 or TRBD2 (6 bases each). Specimen: blood. The source is a young woman with Graves' ophthalmopathy. The CDR3 coding sequence is TGCAGTGCTAGAGATAGGGGGTGGGGGGCGGCTGACTACGAGCAGTACTTC. Translation gives CSARDRGWGAADYEQYF.